The entry below describes one T cell receptor (beta chain). The clone's antigen remains unknown. Within one base of it there is no much larger clone, and no base qualities were kept. The data derive from a study of blood T cell repertoires in COVID-19 (dated by TCRdb to 2018 to 2021). For context, the study as a whole: Samples from collaborators originated in the United States, Italy and Spain and spanned both the acute and convalescent phases of COVID-19. The sample metadata nearly always contained a de-identified subject ID, COVID-19 status, age in years and sex. Subjects who had been exposed to COVID-19, were actively infected with it, or had recovered from it provided the deeply sampled blood TCRbeta repertoires that made up the dataset. The samples were drawn from the first 160 participants of the ongoing ImmuneRACE study and from under 1,500 subjects provided by 6 global collaborators. The repertoires were made available in a free public database intended to serve as a resource for research on the immune response to SARS-CoV-2. The prospective study material was composed of cDNA or gDNA derived from T cells, B-cell-depleted T cells, or PBMCs. Where HLA class I and class II types were available, the types were taken from metadata supplied by the sample provider, not from assay-based typing.

Whole blood was collected in K2EDTA tubes by collaborating institutions according to the institutions' own protocols. For TCRbeta analysis, collaborators shipped samples as frozen whole blood, isolated PBMCs, or DNA extracted from either of those sample types. The immunoSEQ Assay, a bias-controlled multiplex PCR, was used to amplify TCRbeta CDR3 regions from genomic DNA. In the authors' own workflow: Within the assay, amplification of reference gene primers was used to estimate how many nucleated cells each sample contained. To quantify the absolute abundance of each unique TCRbeta CDR3 rearrangement, sequence reads were collapsed and filtered. Productive Simpson clonality was computed per sample as the square root of Simpson's diversity index over productive rearrangements. TCRdb mirrors the immuneACCESS table, restricted to in-frame sequences. Some clones are absent from its copies; in checked studies, under half trace to an unresolved V gene, and the reason for the others is unknown. V, J and clone size are those of that table, while D and trimming were read from the DNA. In this sample the table shows some 13,000 clones, around 90% of which occur a single time. Jointly, the top ten make up roughly 31% of the sample.

Germline trimming: 3 bases from V, 4 bases from J; junction bases outside gene matches: 10. From cysteine to phenylalanine, the CDR3 is 16 amino acids long. The only DNA kept is the CDR3, 48 bases in frame from the first base. CDR1 SGHRS and CDR2 YFSETQ are derived from the germline V gene. General study outcomes and caveats: Clinical and demographic metadata were provided uncurated, with the amount varying by source and participant.

This sequence uses TRBV5-1 and TRBJ2-7, and 10 junction bases match TRBD2. This receptor was taken from a woman in her 70s with active COVID-19. Sequences were obtained from peripheral blood. The sequence in DNA is TGCGCCAGCAGCTACCCGGGAGCAGCGGGAGGGTACGAGCAGTACTTC. This sequence encodes CASSYPGAAGGYEQYF.